This section outlines one T cell receptor beta chain sequence together with its context. These data come from a study of blood T cell repertoires in COVID-19. Study information: T cells, B-cell-depleted T cells, or PBMCs supplied cDNA or gDNA.

Repertoires were generated with immunoSEQ multiplex PCR, while TCRdb's copy carries only in-frame clones and drops some. The data hold 400,000 to 500,000 clones, with over 75% observed a single time. With V trimmed by 6 bases and J by 9 bases, 13 bases remained unmatched. This CDR3 is built from 17 residues. Germline V CDR1 and CDR2: LGHNT, FRNRAP. The material sequenced was PBMCs or T cells enriched from blood (not recorded which). The origin of this receptor is a middle-aged woman who had recovered from COVID-19. This chain links TRBV12-5 with TRBJ1-6, with 11 bases lining up with TRBD1. CDR3 in DNA: TGTGCTAGTGGCACCACCACCCGGACAGGGGGCATTTCACCCCTCCACTTT. Its translation is CASGTTTRTGGISPLHF.